The 22 T cell receptor beta chains below were found in one sample sequenced in a study of shared clonotypes between healthy human individuals. Some clones are missing from TCRdb's copy, which holds only in-frame ones; the method was immunoSEQ multiplex PCR. The repertoire consists of under 350,000 clones, with roughly 84% occurring once and the leading ten covering about 16%. Sequencing input: memory CD8+ T cells sorted from blood. The sample's subset: CD45RO+ cells pooled with CCR7-negative TemRA cells. The receptor source for this set is a man in his late teens or twenties in good health.

V usage is TRBV9 and J usage is TRBJ1-1; D is uncertain. The V gene lost 0 bases and the J gene lost 0 bases, with 9 bases spanning the gap. The V gene's germline CDR1 is SGDLS and CDR2 YYNGEE. The CDR3 is made up of 15 amino acids. The CDR3 sequence is CASSVASGLNTEAFF. DNA for the CDR3: TGTGCCAGCAGCGTAGCATCGGGGTTGAACACTGAAGCTTTCTTT.

Only one count was recorded for this clone. The chain uses TRBV5-6 and TRBJ2-7; the match to TRBD1 covers 7 bases. V dropped 3 bases and J dropped 1; count of bases not matched to a gene: 10. Germline-derived CDR1 and CDR2 are SGHDT and YYEEEE. The CDR3 covers 16 residues. The CDR3 is CASSSYNRQGSYEQYF. DNA of the CDR3: TGTGCCAGCAGCTCCTATAACAGACAGGGATCCTACGAGCAGTACTTC.

The chain combines TRBV7-6 with TRBJ1-4; D is possibly TRBD1 (5 bases). Per the germline V gene, CDR1 is SGHVS and CDR2 is FNYEAQ. CDR3 length: 15 amino acids. The germline V and J ends were trimmed by 3 bases and 7 bases, with 15 bases remaining between them. The CDR3 spells CASSFFGGIGEKLFF. The CDR3 DNA reads as TGTGCCAGCAGCTTTTTCGGGGGGATCGGTGAAAAACTGTTTTTT.

The chain joins TRBV5-1 to TRBJ2-3; D may correspond to TRBD1 or TRBD2 (5 bases each). The CDR3 sequence is 15 residues long. The ends were cut back, 4 bases at V and 11 bases at J, with 23 bases in the middle. In germline, CDR1 is SGHRS, CDR2 YFSETQ. The CDR3 nucleotides are TGCGCCAGCAGCCAAGGGACCTCGTTAATATATGTGCAGTATTTT. Its translation: CASSQGTSLIYVQYF.

This clone has only a few counts. The genes are TRBV30 and TRBJ2-7; TRBD1 is a possible D gene (6 bases). The CDR3 spans 16 residues. V was cut by 2 bases and J by 4 bases, with 21 bases left in between. The germline CDR1 and CDR2 sequences are GTSNPN and SVGIG (reference sequence). Here the CDR3 reads CAWSPPGQRGLYEQYF. DNA of the CDR3: TGTGCCTGGAGTCCCCCCGGACAGAGAGGATTATACGAGCAGTACTTC.

The chain has TRBV30 and TRBJ2-1; 15 bases are shared with TRBD2. Germline V gives CDR1 GTSNPN, CDR2 SVGIG (reference sequence). The CDR3 sequence is 21 residues long. Germline trimming cut 2 bases from V and 0 bases from J; bases unmatched to any gene: 14. This CDR3 is CAWSFYLFGLAGGSSYNEQFF. Written as DNA, the CDR3 is TGTGCCTGGAGTTTTTACTTATTCGGACTAGCGGGAGGGAGCTCCTACAATGAGCAGTTCTTC.

This chain's CDR3 is CAISDSGGAADTQYF. Here the CDR3 DNA reads TGTGCCATCAGTGACAGCGGGGGGGCGGCAGATACGCAGTATTTT. The genes are TRBV10-3 and TRBJ2-3, with TRBD2 identical over 10 bases. V trimming: 3 bases; J trimming: 4 bases; junction bases outside the gene matches: 4. The germline CDR1 and CDR2 sequences are ENHRY and SYGVKD. CDR3 size: 15 residues.

The chain has TRBV4-1 and TRBJ2-7; TRBD1 agrees at 9 bases. V lost 4 bases, J lost 2 bases, and 3 bases stayed unmatched. The CDR3 extends over 14 amino acids. CDR1 and CDR2 from the germline V gene are MGHRA and YSYEKL. CDR3 bases: TGCGCCAGCAGCCGCAGACAGGGGGCCTACGAGCAGTACTTC. It is translated as CASSRRQGAYEQYF.

V and J are TRBV30 and TRBJ1-1; 8 bases line up with TRBD1. Germline-derived CDR1 and CDR2 are GTSNPN and SVGIG (reference sequence). The trim removed 4 bases at V and 2 bases at J, leaving 6 bases unmatched. This CDR3 is built from 14 residues. CDR3 nucleotides: TGTGCCTGGAACAGGGCAGGGGGCAACACTGAAGCTTTCTTT. The encoded protein is CAWNRAGGNTEAFF.

V and J are TRBV5-6 and TRBJ2-7; 13 nucleotides agree with TRBD2. V was clipped by 4 bases and J by 4 bases; unmatched bases: 5. In germline, CDR1 is SGHDT, CDR2 YYEEEE. This CDR3 region has 15 residues. The CDR3 here is CASSAGTSGVYEQYF. Here the CDR3 DNA reads TGTGCCAGCAGCGCCGGGACTAGCGGGGTATACGAGCAGTACTTC.

The chain joins TRBV6-1 to TRBJ2-7, with 9 positions matching TRBD1. From germline, CDR1 is MNHNS and CDR2 SASEGT. After removal of 6 bases from V and 6 bases from J, the junction contained 9 bases not matched to a gene. The CDR3 runs to 14 residues. The CDR3 spells CASSKIRDRAEQYF. CDR3 DNA: TGTGCCAGCAGCAAAATCCGGGACAGGGCCGAGCAGTACTTC.

With regard to this clone: Other nucleotide sequences in the sample specify the same CDR3. The chain uses TRBV4-1 and TRBJ2-7; unclear D gene. V was pared by 0 bases and J by 4 bases, with 4 bases between. There are 12 residues in the CDR3. Germline loops: CDR1 MGHRA, CDR2 YSYEKL. DNA of the CDR3: TGCGCCAGCAGCCAAGATTTATACGAGCAGTACTTC. It is translated as CASSQDLYEQYF.

The chain is built from TRBV11-2 and TRBJ1-1, with 9 bases that match TRBD1. CDR3 length: 14 amino acids. After removal of 5 bases from V and 5 bases from J, the junction contained 6 bases not matched to a gene. Germline lookup yields CDR1 SGHAT and CDR2 FQNNGV. CDR3 bases: TGTGCCAGCAGCGCTATGGGACAGGGAACTGAAGCTTTCTTT. Protein product: CASSAMGQGTEAFF.

This clone appeared a single time. The rearrangement uses TRBV30 and TRBJ1-5; a possible D gene is TRBD1 (6 bases). This CDR3 has 15 amino acids. Germline V gene data show CDR1 as GTSNPN and CDR2 as SVGIG (reference sequence). V was pared by 0 bases and J by 0 bases, with 9 bases between. Written as DNA, the CDR3 is TGTGCCTGGAGTGTATCAGGGGCTAGCAATCAGCCCCAGCATTTT. Protein sequence: CAWSVSGASNQPQHF.

V and J are TRBV28 and TRBJ2-4; D remains unclear. CDR1 is MDHEN, CDR2 SYDVKM, per germline. This CDR3 spans 16 amino acids. The V gene lost 0 bases and the J gene lost 6 bases, with 15 bases spanning the gap. CDR3 residues: CASSLWPRTLPNIQYF. For the CDR3, the DNA is TGTGCCAGCAGTTTATGGCCCCGAACCCTCCCAAACATTCAGTACTTC.

This sequence joins TRBV27 and TRBJ1-2; D uncertain. This CDR3 region has 12 residues. Per germline, CDR1 MNHEY and CDR2 SMNVEV (reference sequence). Trimming removed 6 bases at V and 1 base at J, with 6 bases between. CDR3 protein: CASSDLNYGYTF. The CDR3 bases are TGTGCCAGCAGCGATCTTAACTATGGCTACACCTTC.

V and J are TRBV6-1 and TRBJ1-1; unclear D gene. In germline, CDR1 is MNHNS, CDR2 SASEGT. The CDR3 runs 14 residues. V gave up 8 bases and J gave up 3 bases, with 16 bases separating them. The CDR3 nucleotides are TGTGCCAGCCTTAATTTGGACGGGTACACTGAAGCTTTCTTT. It codes for CASLNLDGYTEAFF.

V usage is TRBV7-9 and J usage is TRBJ1-5; D ambiguous. The CDR3 is 15 amino acids. Germline assignment: CDR1 SEHNR and CDR2 FQNEAQ (reference sequence). The V end lost 1 base, the J end lost 7 bases, and 14 bases lay between the germline ends. This CDR3 is CASSLGGLLEQPQHF. In DNA form, the CDR3 reads TGTGCCAGCAGCTTAGGAGGGTTGCTCGAACAGCCCCAGCATTTT.

The chain is built from TRBV2 and TRBJ2-1, with 8 bases aligning to TRBD2. J gave up 2 bases and V 11 bases, and 14 bases lay outside the gene matches. Per germline, CDR1 SNHLY and CDR2 FYNNEI. The CDR3 runs to 16 residues. CDR3 sequence: CALIGVRGLAYNEQFF. In DNA, the CDR3 is TGTGCCCTCATCGGGGTCCGGGGACTAGCCTACAATGAGCAGTTCTTC.

The chain recombines TRBV27 with TRBJ2-7; 7 bases align to TRBD2. This CDR3 has 14 amino acids. Germline lookup yields CDR1 MNHEY and CDR2 SMNVEV (reference sequence). Trimming at V came to 5 bases and at J to 5 bases, leaving 9 bases not matched to a gene. CDR3 in amino acids: CASSALPTSNEQYF. DNA for the CDR3: TGTGCCAGCAGTGCCCTCCCGACTAGCAACGAGCAGTACTTC.

The rearrangement uses TRBV10-3 and TRBJ1-4; D uncertain. The CDR3 covers 15 residues. V dropped 0 bases and J dropped 4 bases, with 9 bases sitting between them. In germline, CDR1 is ENHRY, CDR2 SYGVKD. The CDR3 sequence is CAISESYSVNEKLFF. In DNA, the CDR3 is TGTGCCATCAGTGAGTCCTACAGTGTTAATGAAAAACTGTTTTTT.

In DNA, the CDR3 is TGTGCCAGCAGTGGCAGTACGGACAGGGTTATTAGCAATCAGCCCCAGCATTTT. This gives the protein CASSGSTDRVISNQPQHF. This chain links TRBV2 with TRBJ1-5; the match to TRBD1 covers 8 bases. CDR3 length: 18 residues. The germline V gene has CDR1 SNHLY and CDR2 FYNNEI. The ends lost 4 bases at V and 0 bases at J; junction bases unmatched: 11.